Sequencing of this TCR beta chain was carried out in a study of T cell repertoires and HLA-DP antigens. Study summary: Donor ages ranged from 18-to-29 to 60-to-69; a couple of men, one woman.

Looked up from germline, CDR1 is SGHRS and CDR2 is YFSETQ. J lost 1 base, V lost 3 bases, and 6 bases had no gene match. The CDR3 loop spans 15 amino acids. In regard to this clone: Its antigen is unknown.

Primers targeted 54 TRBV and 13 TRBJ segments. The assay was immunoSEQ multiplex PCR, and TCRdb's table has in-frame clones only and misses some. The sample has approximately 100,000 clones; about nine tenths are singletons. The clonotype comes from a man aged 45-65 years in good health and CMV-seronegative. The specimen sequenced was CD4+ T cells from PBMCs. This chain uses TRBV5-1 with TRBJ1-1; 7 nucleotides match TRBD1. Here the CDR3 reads CASSSLGTENTEAFF. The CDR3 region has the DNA TGCGCCAGCAGCTCGTTGGGGACAGAGAACACTGAAGCTTTCTTT.